Below, 21 T cell receptor beta chains from the same sample are listed, as sequenced in a study of blood T cell repertoires in COVID-19. TCRdb's table, derived via immunoSEQ multiplex PCR, lists solely in-frame clones and lacks some. The table includes about 47,000 clones, approximately 80% detected once. The sequencing sample was made of peripheral blood. The receptor source for this set is a woman in her sixties or seventies with acute or convalescent COVID-19.

The chain combines TRBV3-1 (or the pseudogene TRBV3-2) with TRBJ1-2; D gene ambiguous. Trimming cost V 1 base and J 5 bases, with 14 bases left between them. The CDR3 loop spans 15 amino acids. Germline loops: CDR1 LGHDT, CDR2 YNNKEL (reference sequence). The CDR3 reads CASSQALPGSYGYTF. As DNA, the CDR3 is TGTGCCAGCAGCCAAGCCCTGCCAGGAAGTTATGGCTACACCTTC.

The gene calls are TRBV7-2 and TRBJ1-6, with D unresolved. The CDR3 totals 14 residues. V shed 6 bases and J shed 10 bases, with 16 bases lying between them. Germline V gene data show CDR1 as SGHTA and CDR2 as FQGNSA. The CDR3 bases are TGTGCCAGCAGAACCCGGGTGCCGGGGTCACCCCTCCACTTT. Protein sequence: CASRTRVPGSPLHF.

The genes are TRBV2 and TRBJ2-7; 9 bases line up with TRBD2. CDR1 is SNHLY and CDR2 is FYNNEI in the germline V gene. The CDR3 sequence is 14 residues long. J lost 3 bases, V lost 7 bases, and 7 bases had no gene match. This CDR3 reads CASTKLAGYYEQYF. DNA of the CDR3: TGTGCCAGCACTAAACTAGCGGGTTACTACGAGCAGTACTTC. Looking up the rest from reference TRBV2 and TRBJ2-7 gives the full variable domain: EPEVTQTPSHQVTQMGQEVILRCVPISNHLYFYWYRQILGQKVEFLVSFYNNEISEKSEIFDDQFSVERPDGSNFTLKIRSTKLEDSAMYFCASTKLAGYYEQYFGPGTRLTVT.

The chain uses TRBV7-9 and TRBJ2-7; 9 bases line up with TRBD1. V lost 4 bases and J lost 6; bases outside the gene matches: 7. The CDR3 sequence is 14 residues long. Germline V gene sequence: CDR1 SEHNR, CDR2 FQNEAQ (reference sequence). The CDR3 DNA reads as TGTGCCAGCAGCTGGGACAGGGTGGTTTCCGAGCAGTACTTC. Amino acid sequence: CASSWDRVVSEQYF.

The chain has TRBV5-4 and TRBJ1-1; D might be TRBD1 (6 bases). This CDR3 has 15 amino acids. Germline V lookup: CDR1 SGHNT, CDR2 YYREEE (reference sequence). Trimming left V 4 bases short and J 0 bases short, with 13 bases between. The CDR3 loop is CASSPRTEMNTEAFF. CDR3 sequence (DNA): TGTGCCAGCAGCCCACGGACAGAAATGAACACTGAAGCTTTCTTT. Supplemented by reference TRBV5-4 and TRBJ1-1, the full variable domain reads ETGVTQSPTHLIKTRGQQVTLRCSSQSGHNTVSWYQQALGQGPQFIFQYYREEENGRGNFPPRFSGLQFPNYSSELNVNALELDDSALYLCASSPRTEMNTEAFFGQGTRLTVV.

V gene TRBV5-1 combines with J gene TRBJ2-7, with TRBD1 matching 8 bases. The CDR3 has 15 amino acids. Germline V gene sequence: CDR1 SGHRS, CDR2 YFSETQ. The ends lost 0 bases at V and 2 bases at J; junction bases unmatched: 4. The CDR3 nucleotides are TGCGCCAGCAGCTTGGACGGGACAGGTACCTACGAGCAGTACTTC. Its translation is CASSLDGTGTYEQYF.

The genes are TRBV5-5 and TRBJ1-6; a weak D match, TRBD1 (5 bases). The V end lost 2 bases, the J end lost 5 bases, and 11 bases lay between the germline ends. The CDR3 spans 15 residues. Germline CDR1 and CDR2: SGHKS and YYEKEE (reference sequence). In DNA form, the CDR3 reads TGTGCCAGCAGCTTCGTCAGGGTAGATAATTCACCCCTCCACTTT. Translated, it gives CASSFVRVDNSPLHF.

This clone was seen only once. The J gene is TRBJ2-7, the V gene TRBV4-1, with D maybe TRBD1 (6 bases). The ends were cut back, 4 bases at V and 5 bases at J, with 15 bases in the middle. Germline V gene lookup returns CDR1 MGHRA and CDR2 YSYEKL. CDR3 length: 14 amino acids. CDR3 protein: CASSLGQGFDEQYF. The CDR3 bases are TGCGCCAGCAGCCTCGGGCAGGGGTTCGACGAGCAGTACTTC.

V usage is TRBV6-5 and J usage is TRBJ2-6; no firm D call. The germline V gene has CDR1 MNHEY and CDR2 SVGAGI. V lost 2 bases and J 0 bases, leaving 8 bases between the germline ends. This CDR3 has 16 amino acids. The chain's CDR3 is CASSYGRNSGANVLTF. The DNA for the CDR3 is TGTGCCAGCAGTTACGGTAGAAACTCTGGGGCCAACGTCCTGACTTTC.

The chain uses TRBV7-7 and TRBJ2-7; TRBD2 aligns across 10 bases. This CDR3 spans 14 amino acids. The J segment lost 3 bases and the V segment lost 5 bases, leaving 4 bases of the junction unmatched. Per germline, CDR1 SSHAT and CDR2 FNYEAQ (reference sequence). As DNA, the CDR3 is TGTGCCAGCAGCGCTGGACTAGCGGACTACGAGCAGTACTTC. Translated: CASSAGLADYEQYF. The variable domain in full, with the rest retrieved from reference TRBV7-7 and TRBJ2-7, is GAGVSQSPRYKVTKRGQDVTLRCDPISSHATLYWYQQALGQGPEFLTYFNYEAQPDKSGLPSDRFSAERPEGSISTLTIQRTEQRDSAMYRCASSAGLADYEQYFGPGTRLTVT.

This clone appeared a few times. The chain employs TRBV4-2 and TRBJ2-7, with a weak D call TRBD2 (6 bases). Trimming stripped 4 bases from V and 3 bases from J, with 19 bases between. CDR1 LGHNA and CDR2 YNFKEQ come from the germline V gene. The CDR3 runs 16 residues. CDR3 DNA: TGTGCCAGCAGCCCGTCGGGTGACGGGGGTCTCTACGAGCAGTACTTC. As protein: CASSPSGDGGLYEQYF.

The genes are TRBV9 and TRBJ1-3; 9 bases map to TRBD1. The germline V gene has CDR1 SGDLS and CDR2 YYNGEE. J lost 2 bases, V lost 3 bases, and 12 bases had no gene match. The CDR3 totals 18 residues. The CDR3 DNA reads as TGTGCCAGCAGCGGACTCGGGACAGGGATGATGGCTGGAAACACCATATATTTT. This codes for CASSGLGTGMMAGNTIYF.

This clone was recorded a few times. The chain has TRBV27 and TRBJ1-1; weak D call: TRBD1 (5 bases). This CDR3 is 12 amino acids long. Germline V lookup: CDR1 MNHEY, CDR2 SMNVEV (reference sequence). V was pared by 9 bases and J by 3 bases, with 11 bases between. The CDR3 protein is CASGREDTEAFF. DNA for the CDR3: TGTGCCAGTGGCAGGGAAGACACTGAAGCTTTCTTT.

The chain uses TRBV7-2 and TRBJ2-1; D might be TRBD1 (6 bases). The germline gives CDR1 SGHTA, CDR2 FQGNSA. The length of the CDR3 is 17 residues. Trimming cost V 4 bases and J 0 bases, with 16 bases left between them. The CDR3 loop reads CASSWTTGTFSYNEQFF. In DNA, the CDR3 is TGTGCCAGCAGCTGGACAACCGGGACATTCTCCTACAATGAGCAGTTCTTC.

This rearrangement joins TRBV5-1 to TRBJ1-6, with D possibly being TRBD1 (5 bases). The germline V gene has CDR1 SGHRS and CDR2 YFSETQ. With 6 bases removed from V and 0 bases from J, the gap between germline ends came to 13 bases. The length of the CDR3 is 16 residues. The CDR3 region has the DNA TGCGCCAGCACCAGGGATACCCTCTCCTATAATTCACCCCTCCACTTT. Protein sequence: CASTRDTLSYNSPLHF.

The rearrangement uses TRBV27 and TRBJ1-1, with D possibly matching TRBD1 (5 bases). Germline V gene data show CDR1 as MNHEY and CDR2 as SMNVEV (reference sequence). The CDR3 has 12 residues. Trimming stripped 8 bases from V and 4 bases from J, with 11 bases between. CDR3 coding DNA: TGTGCCAGCCGATGGGGCAGCACTGAAGCTTTCTTT. This sequence encodes CASRWGSTEAFF.

This chain connects TRBV15 to TRBJ2-3, with no clear D. In germline, CDR1 is LNHNV, CDR2 YYDKDF (reference sequence). Trimming took 0 bases from V and 5 from J, leaving 12 bases between them. The CDR3 sequence is 15 residues long. CDR3 protein: CATSRDRRKIDTQYF. The CDR3 coding sequence is TGTGCCACCAGCAGAGATCGGAGAAAGATAGATACGCAGTATTTT. The whole variable domain, filled in from reference TRBV15 and TRBJ2-3, reads DAMVIQNPRYQVTQFGKPVTLSCSQTLNHNVMYWYQQKSSQAPKLLFHYYDKDFNNEADTPDNFQSRRPNTSFCFLDIRSPGLGDTAMYLCATSRDRRKIDTQYFGPGTRLTVL.

V usage is TRBV29-1 and J usage is TRBJ2-1; tentatively, D is TRBD2 (7 bases). The CDR3 sequence is 14 residues long. Germline assignment: CDR1 SQVTM and CDR2 ANQGSEA. The V end lost 8 bases, the J end lost 3 bases, and 17 bases lay between the germline ends. CDR3 bases: TGCAGCTTCTTAGGGGGGGGAAGCTACAATGAGCAGTTCTTC. The encoded protein is CSFLGGGSYNEQFF.

The chain combines TRBV3-1 (or the pseudogene TRBV3-2) with TRBJ1-1, with D maybe TRBD1 (6 bases). Trimming stripped 3 bases from V and 1 base from J, with 9 bases between. The CDR3 sequence is 14 residues long. Germline V gives CDR1 LGHDT, CDR2 YNNKEL (reference sequence). CDR3 protein: CASSQLGQNTEAFF. DNA for the CDR3: TGTGCCAGCAGCCAGTTGGGACAGAACACTGAAGCTTTCTTT.

The J gene is TRBJ2-7, the V gene TRBV6-2 or TRBV6-3; 7 bases match TRBD1. Germline CDR1 is MNHEY and CDR2 is SVGEGT. Germline trimming cut 4 bases from V and 0 bases from J; bases unmatched to any gene: 6. There are 15 residues in the CDR3. The DNA of the CDR3 is TGTGCCAGCAGTTCCCCGACAGGGATCTCCTACGAGCAGTACTTC. Its translation: CASSSPTGISYEQYF.

The rearrangement joins TRBV29-1 to TRBJ1-2; possible D gene TRBD1, 6 bases. Germline assignment: CDR1 SQVTM and CDR2 ANQGSEA. The V and J ends lost 0 bases and 6 bases respectively, with 23 bases between them. There are 17 residues in the CDR3. The CDR3: CSVEEWEQGPGMDGYTF. The CDR3, as DNA: TGCAGCGTTGAAGAGTGGGAACAGGGTCCAGGGATGGATGGCTACACCTTC.